This T cell receptor beta chain came from a study of T cell responses to AZD1222 COVID-19 vaccine. Sequencing was performed with immunoSEQ multiplex PCR; in TCRdb, only in-frame clones are kept and a portion is missing. In the table there are about 170,000 clones, roughly 92% of which are singletons. A word on this clone: As yet, its antigen is unknown.

Trimming stripped 7 bases from V and 1 base from J, with 13 bases between. Germline V gene lookup returns CDR1 LNHDA and CDR2 SQIVND (reference sequence). CDR3 size: 14 residues. Overall study findings and caveats: Spike regions recognized by vaccine-associated CD4 TCRs spanned the protein, led by 160-218 and 743-854. Only six people who got AZD1222 tested seropositive at baseline. Per reports, nearly half of all spike-specific TCRs target regions that are unmutated in variants. No day 14 peak samples; only post-peak repertoires were characterized.

The receptor was isolated from an adult in good health. This specimen consisted of peripheral blood, obtained on day 0 of AZD1222 vaccination. The rearrangement links TRBV19 to TRBJ1-1, with a weak D call TRBD1 (6 bases). The CDR3 here is CASKWQGSNTEAFF. CDR3 in DNA: TGTGCCAGTAAGTGGCAGGGGTCGAACACTGAAGCTTTCTTT.